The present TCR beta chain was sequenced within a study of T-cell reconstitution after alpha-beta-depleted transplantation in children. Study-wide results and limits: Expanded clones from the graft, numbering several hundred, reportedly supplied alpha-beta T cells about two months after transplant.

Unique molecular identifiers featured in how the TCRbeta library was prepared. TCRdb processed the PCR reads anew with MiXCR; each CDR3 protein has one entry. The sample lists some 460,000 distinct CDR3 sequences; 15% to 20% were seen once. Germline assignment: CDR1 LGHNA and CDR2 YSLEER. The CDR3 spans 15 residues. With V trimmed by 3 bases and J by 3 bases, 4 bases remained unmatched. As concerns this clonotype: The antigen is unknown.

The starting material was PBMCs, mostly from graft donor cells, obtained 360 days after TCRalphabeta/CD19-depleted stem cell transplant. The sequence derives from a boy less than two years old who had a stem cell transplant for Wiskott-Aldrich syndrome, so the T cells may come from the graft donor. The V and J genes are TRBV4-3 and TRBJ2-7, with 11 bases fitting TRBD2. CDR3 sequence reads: CASSQLAGGNYEQYF. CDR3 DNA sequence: TGCGCCAGCAGCCAGTTAGCGGGAGGGAACTACGAGCAGTACTTC.